Below are 32 T cell receptor beta chains sequenced from a single sample in a study of cytomegalovirus exposure and HLA in healthy donors. PCR used 60 Vbeta primers and 13 Jbeta primers. Sequencing used immunoSEQ multiplex PCR; TCRdb keeps in-frame clones, though not all of them. The table lists over 150,000 clones, roughly 87% of them singletons, with more than 0.7% in the top ten. The sequencing input was PBMCs. The receptors were gathered from a woman in her 30s in good health and CMV-seronegative.

The J gene is TRBJ2-6, the V gene TRBV15; TRBD1 aligns across 7 bases. CDR1 is LNHNV, CDR2 YYDKDF, per germline (reference sequence). This CDR3 spans 18 amino acids. With 5 bases clipped from V and 0 bases from J, the junction kept 10 bases outside the gene matches. Written as DNA, the CDR3 is TGTGCCACCAGCGCAACCCGGACAGGACCCTCTGGGGCCAACGTCCTGACTTTC. Protein: CATSATRTGPSGANVLTF.

This rearrangement joins TRBV6-4 to TRBJ1-2; D is unresolved. CDR3 length equals 14 residues. The ends were cut back, 5 bases at V and 1 base at J, with 11 bases in the middle. Germline values: CDR1 MRHNA, CDR2 SNTAGT. Here the CDR3 DNA reads TGTGCCAGCAGTTCTGCGGGAGTTAACTATGGCTACACCTTC. Translating it yields CASSSAGVNYGYTF.

V is TRBV10-1 and J is TRBJ2-7; D is unclear. Trimming cost V 2 bases and J 7 bases, with 12 bases left between them. The CDR3 consists of 13 residues. Germline values: CDR1 WNHNN, CDR2 SYGVQD (reference sequence). The CDR3 DNA sequence: TGCGCCAGCAGTGAGACCCTAGGCGGTGAGCAGTACTTC. Its protein is CASSETLGGEQYF.

The CDR3 spells CASSPPDTHGYTF. The CDR3 region has the DNA TGCGCCAGCAGCCCGCCTGACACGCATGGCTACACCTTC. The J gene is TRBJ1-2, the V gene TRBV5-1, with D unclear. The V gene's germline CDR1 is SGHRS and CDR2 YFSETQ. The V and J ends lost 4 bases and 6 bases respectively, with 13 bases between them. The CDR3 is 13 residues long.

This clone was recorded once. The V call is TRBV5-5, the J call TRBJ2-7; 11 bases line up with TRBD1. After removal of 2 bases from V and 1 base from J, the junction contained 2 bases not matched to a gene. Germline V CDR1 and CDR2: SGHKS, YYEKEE (reference sequence). This CDR3 contains 15 residues. CDR3 region: CASSFGDRGSYEQYF. CDR3 sequence (DNA): TGTGCCAGCAGCTTCGGGGACAGGGGGTCCTACGAGCAGTACTTC.

The rearrangement links TRBV5-1 to TRBJ2-7; D may be TRBD2 (6 bases). Germline V lookup: CDR1 SGHRS, CDR2 YFSETQ. CDR3 length: 14 residues. V was trimmed by 0 bases and J by 0 bases, leaving 7 bases between them. CDR3: CASSLDGSSYEQYF. The CDR3 DNA sequence: TGCGCCAGCAGCTTGGACGGGAGCTCCTACGAGCAGTACTTC.

The V call is TRBV6-4, the J call TRBJ2-1; 10 nucleotides agree with TRBD1. This CDR3 is 13 amino acids long. Germline loops: CDR1 MRHNA, CDR2 SNTAGT. With V trimmed by 8 bases and J by 9 bases, 7 bases remained unmatched. CDR3 coding DNA: TGTGCCAGCGGGACAGGGGAATTCGGTGAGCAGTTCTTC. Translation gives CASGTGEFGEQFF.

The chain couples TRBV12-5 to TRBJ2-7; 10 nucleotides match TRBD1. CDR1 LGHNT and CDR2 FRNRAP come from the germline V gene. Unmatched junction bases numbered 2, after V lost 4 bases and J lost 5 bases. This CDR3 spans 13 amino acids. CDR3 region: CASGSTGGDEQYF. Here the CDR3 DNA reads TGTGCTAGTGGTTCGACAGGGGGCGACGAGCAGTACTTC.

This sequence joins TRBV27 and TRBJ2-7; maybe TRBD2 (6 bases). The CDR3 consists of 15 residues. The V end was cut by 4 bases, the J end by 2 bases, with 15 bases between. From germline, CDR1 is MNHEY and CDR2 SMNVEV (reference sequence). CDR3 coding DNA: TGTGCCAGCAGTTACGCCCGACGGGGGACCTACGAGCAGTACTTC. Its translation: CASSYARRGTYEQYF.

The chain couples TRBV5-3 to TRBJ2-3; D is undetermined. TRBV5-3 is an open reading frame whose function is uncertain. This CDR3 contains 12 residues. Trimming cost V 8 bases and J 8 bases, with 15 bases left between them. The CDR3 coding sequence is TGTGCCAGTTCCGTACTTCTCCCTACGCAGTATTTT. Residues: CASSVLLPTQYF.

Concerning this clone: Mismatch with germline at one junction end may stem from a read error. The rearrangement links TRBV19 to TRBJ1-5; 7 bases line up with TRBD1. There are 13 residues in the CDR3. The germline CDR1 and CDR2 sequences are LNHDA and SQIVND (reference sequence). The CDR3 protein is CASSMGDSQPPHF. CDR3 nucleotide sequence: TGTGCCAGTAGTATGGGGGACAGTCAGCCCCCGCATTTT.

The table lists this clone with a count of one. J is TRBJ2-3 and V is TRBV19; a possible D gene is TRBD2 (7 bases). The CDR3 is 17 residues long. The V end was cut by 6 bases, the J end by 0 bases, with 19 bases between. Germline assignment: CDR1 LNHDA and CDR2 SQIVND (reference sequence). CDR3 loop: CASSPLGGAVSTDTQYF. The CDR3 DNA is TGTGCCAGTAGCCCTCTTGGGGGGGCTGTTAGCACAGATACGCAGTATTTT.

The genes are TRBV5-1 and TRBJ2-1; no definite D call. Germline V lookup: CDR1 SGHRS, CDR2 YFSETQ. The CDR3 sequence is 12 residues long. V lost 3 bases and J 8 bases, leaving 9 bases between the germline ends. The CDR3 region has the DNA TGCGCCAGCAGCTCCCCGGGTTATGAGCAGTTCTTC. This sequence encodes CASSSPGYEQFF.

The rearrangement uses TRBV6-1 and TRBJ1-2; D gene uncertain. V was shortened by 9 bases and J by 4 bases, with 12 bases between the two germline ends. The length of the CDR3 is 12 residues. Germline V gene lookup returns CDR1 MNHNS and CDR2 SASEGT. The CDR3 DNA reads as TGTGCCAGTACGAGGGAGCGCTATGGCTACACCTTC. It codes for CASTRERYGYTF.

This sequence joins TRBV19 and TRBJ1-1; 8 bases map to TRBD1. The CDR3 is 13 residues long. The ends lost 3 bases at V and 7 bases at J; junction bases unmatched: 4. The V gene's germline CDR1 is LNHDA and CDR2 SQIVND (reference sequence). CDR3 DNA sequence: TGTGCCAGTAGTATTAAAACAGGGGGTGAAGCTTTCTTT. Translation: CASSIKTGGEAFF.

The chain joins TRBV27 to TRBJ2-7, with a possible D match to TRBD1 (5 bases). Trimming shortened V by 5 bases and J by 5 bases, and 22 bases separated the two germline ends. The germline gives CDR1 MNHEY, CDR2 SMNVEV (reference sequence). CDR3 length: 16 amino acids. The CDR3 DNA is TGTGCCAGCAGTCCCATCTCTGGGGCGAATAGGGACGAGCAGTACTTC. Protein sequence: CASSPISGANRDEQYF.

The rearrangement joins TRBV7-9 to TRBJ2-1; TRBD2 agrees at 8 bases. This CDR3 has 15 amino acids. J gave up 1 base and V 5 bases, and 4 bases lay outside the gene matches. In germline, CDR1 is SEHNR, CDR2 FQNEAQ (reference sequence). CDR3 DNA sequence: TGTGCCAGCAGCCGTAGCGGGGCATCCTACAATGAGCAGTTCTTC. It translates to CASSRSGASYNEQFF.

This clone was counted once. V and J are TRBV27 and TRBJ2-7, with a weak D call TRBD1 (5 bases). Germline-derived CDR1 and CDR2 are MNHEY and SMNVEV (reference sequence). The CDR3 spans 13 residues. Deletions cut 8 bases from V and 1 base from J, with 12 bases between. The CDR3 bases are TGTGCCAGCCTGGACACGCGTTCCTACGAGCAGTACTTC. Amino acid sequence: CASLDTRSYEQYF.

This chain uses TRBV29-1 with TRBJ1-2; perhaps TRBD1 as D (5 bases). The ends were cut back, 6 bases at V and 3 bases at J, with 17 bases in the middle. CDR1 SQVTM and CDR2 ANQGSEA come from the germline V gene. The length of the CDR3 is 14 residues. CDR3 protein: CSVAPGEFYYGYTF. Here the CDR3 DNA reads TGCAGCGTCGCGCCGGGGGAATTTTACTATGGCTACACCTTC.

The genes are TRBV18 and TRBJ2-3; TRBD2 agrees at 7 bases. Looked up from germline, CDR1 is KGHSH and CDR2 is LQKENI. CDR3 length: 15 residues. Unmatched junction bases numbered 9, after V lost 3 bases and J lost 6 bases. This chain's CDR3 is CASSPSISGADTQYF. The CDR3 region has the DNA TGTGCCAGCTCACCGAGTATAAGCGGGGCCGATACGCAGTATTTT.

The table lists this clone with a count of one. The chain links TRBV11-3 to TRBJ1-1; D may be TRBD1 (5 bases). Germline V gene data show CDR1 as SGHNT and CDR2 as YENEEA. This CDR3 is built from 13 residues. V was clipped by 5 bases and J by 1 base, with 8 bases between them. CDR3 nucleotide sequence: TGTGCCAGCAGCCTAGGACAGAACACTGAAGCTTTCTTT. This codes for CASSLGQNTEAFF.

The chain's CDR3 is CASRNYRDRDYYTF. The CDR3 nucleotides are TGCGCCAGCAGAAACTACCGGGACAGGGATTACTACACCTTC. The rearrangement links TRBV10-1 to TRBJ1-2, with 9 bases matching TRBD1. The CDR3 spans 14 residues. Germline lookup yields CDR1 WNHNN and CDR2 SYGVQD (reference sequence). V trimming: 6 bases; J trimming: 10 bases; junction bases outside the gene matches: 12.

V is TRBV4-3 and J is TRBJ2-3; D possibly corresponds to TRBD2 (6 bases). There are 16 residues in the CDR3. The germline CDR1 and CDR2 sequences are LGHNA and YSLEER. V shed 1 base and J shed 0 bases, with 11 bases lying between them. The CDR3 loop is CASSQGAAGSTDTQYF. The CDR3 coding sequence is TGCGCCAGCAGCCAAGGGGCGGCGGGGAGCACAGATACGCAGTATTTT.

V gene TRBV27 combines with J gene TRBJ1-1; a weak D match, TRBD1 (6 bases). This CDR3 is built from 15 residues. The V gene lost 6 bases and the J gene lost 1 base, with 15 bases spanning the gap. Looked up from germline, CDR1 is MNHEY and CDR2 is SMNVEV (reference sequence). CDR3 nucleotide sequence: TGTGCCAGCAGCCCAATGGACAGCACGAACACTGAAGCTTTCTTT. It translates to CASSPMDSTNTEAFF.

Here the CDR3 DNA reads TGTGCCAGCACGAAAGGCGGCAGCGGGGAGACCCAGTACTTC. Its translation is CASTKGGSGETQYF. The J gene is TRBJ2-5, the V gene TRBV5-4; D is possibly TRBD2 (6 bases). Germline loops: CDR1 SGHNT, CDR2 YYREEE (reference sequence). The CDR3 length is 14 residues. The V end was cut by 6 bases, the J end by 5 bases, with 17 bases between.

The sample holds one count of this clone. The V call is TRBV5-1, the J call TRBJ2-3; the D is unclear. Trimming left V 7 bases short and J 0 bases short, with 15 bases between. The CDR3 contains 15 residues. Germline values: CDR1 SGHRS, CDR2 YFSETQ. The chain's CDR3 is CASVRSTPSTDTQYF. The CDR3 DNA reads as TGCGCCAGCGTTCGATCGACACCAAGCACAGATACGCAGTATTTT.

The chain carries TRBV6-1 and TRBJ1-1; 8 bases map to TRBD1. The V and J ends lost 1 base and 1 base, in that order; junction bases with no gene match: 8. The CDR3 is made up of 17 amino acids. Germline CDR1 reads MNHNS; CDR2 reads SASEGT. As DNA, the CDR3 is TGTGCCAGCAGTGAAGGAGAAACGGGACAGGCGAACACTGAAGCTTTCTTT. Protein sequence: CASSEGETGQANTEAFF.

The rearrangement uses TRBV7-9 and TRBJ2-3; no firm D call. Trimming took off 6 bases at V and 3 bases at J, with 4 bases between the two ends. Germline assignment: CDR1 SEHNR and CDR2 FQNEAQ (reference sequence). This CDR3 is built from 11 residues. The CDR3 DNA reads as TGTGCCAGCAGATCTACAGATACGCAGTATTTT. Translation: CASRSTDTQYF.

The gene calls are TRBV19 and TRBJ2-1; 7 bases match TRBD2. This CDR3 spans 14 amino acids. Germline CDR1 is LNHDA and CDR2 is SQIVND (reference sequence). V was clipped by 6 bases and J by 0 bases; unmatched bases: 2. CDR3 in DNA: TGTGCCAGTAGGCGGGAGAGCTCCTACAATGAGCAGTTCTTC. Its translation is CASRRESSYNEQFF.

The chain employs TRBV7-9 and TRBJ2-1, with 8 bases lining up with TRBD2. The CDR3 is 13 amino acids. V dropped 3 bases and J dropped 7; count of bases not matched to a gene: 2. The germline V gene has CDR1 SEHNR and CDR2 FQNEAQ (reference sequence). The CDR3 loop is CASSFGGRNEQFF. The CDR3 DNA sequence: TGTGCCAGCAGCTTTGGCGGGAGGAATGAGCAGTTCTTC.

The rearrangement joins TRBV5-6 to TRBJ2-3; possible D gene TRBD1, 6 bases. The CDR3 is 16 residues long. The ends were cut back, 4 bases at V and 3 bases at J, with 18 bases in the middle. CDR1 is SGHDT and CDR2 is YYEEEE in the germline V gene. For the CDR3, the DNA is TGTGCCAGCAGCCTGAGATGGGGGCGGAGGACAGATACGCAGTATTTT. Its translation is CASSLRWGRRTDTQYF.

This sequence joins TRBV2 and TRBJ1-2; TRBD1 agrees at 11 bases. V gave up 6 bases and J gave up 8 bases; unmatched junction bases: 5. The CDR3 contains 13 residues. Germline loops: CDR1 SNHLY, CDR2 FYNNEI. The CDR3, as DNA: TGTGCCAGCAGGGACAGGGGGCGCGGCGGCTACACCTTC. This encodes CASRDRGRGGYTF. Drawing the rest from reference TRBV2 and TRBJ1-2, the complete variable domain is EPEVTQTPSHQVTQMGQEVILRCVPISNHLYFYWYRQILGQKVEFLVSFYNNEISEKSEIFDDQFSVERPDGSNFTLKIRSTKLEDSAMYFCASRDRGRGGYTFGSGTRLTVV.